The 18 T cell receptor beta chains presented below share a single source sample, sequenced in a study of low-dose radiotherapy and immunotherapy resistance in tumors. Alpha- and beta-chain coverage of first-strand cDNA came from TRAV- and TRBV-specific primers. The PCR that amplified TCRs ran for approximately 20 cycles, relying on a constant-region primer and a V-primer adapter. TCRdb passed the reads through MiXCR, listing each CDR3 protein once. This table holds approximately 14,000 distinct CDR3 sequences, 45% to 55% found once. The receptors originated from a human donor with advanced metastatic prostate, ovarian, gallbladder or colorectal cancer (not recorded which). This table probably holds off-target reads from a library built for another chain.

The chain is built from TRBV27 and TRBJ1-4, with 10 positions matching TRBD1. Losses at the gene ends were 6 bases for V and 8 bases for J; bases not matched to a gene: 6. The CDR3 runs 14 residues. Germline assignment: CDR1 MNHEY and CDR2 SMNVEV (reference sequence). CDR3 sequence: CASRQTGGVEKLFF. CDR3 DNA: TGTGCCAGCAGGCAGACAGGGGGCGTAGAAAAACTGTTTTTT.

The rearrangement links TRBV4-2 to TRBJ1-6, with TRBD1 as a possible D gene (5 bases). The CDR3 is made up of 16 amino acids. CDR1 LGHNA and CDR2 YNFKEQ come from the germline V gene. V was cut by 0 bases and J by 8 bases, with 14 bases left in between. The CDR3 coding sequence is TGTGCCAGCAGCCAAGAAAAGGGGAGGGTTGATTCACCCCTCCACTTT. Translated, it gives CASSQEKGRVDSPLHF.

This chain uses TRBV5-1 with TRBJ1-5; D not resolved. The germline gives CDR1 SGHRS, CDR2 YFSETQ. This CDR3 has 15 residues. The V gene lost 4 bases and the J gene lost 6 bases, with 17 bases spanning the gap. CDR3 sequence (DNA): TGCGCCAGCAGCCCTACGGCGGGTATTTCTCAGCCCCAGCATTTT. Residues: CASSPTAGISQPQHF.

This clonotype occurred a few times. The chain couples TRBV18 to TRBJ1-5; 7 nucleotides agree with TRBD1. Germline loops: CDR1 KGHSH, CDR2 LQKENI. V was pared by 5 bases and J by 0 bases, with 4 bases of the junction left unmatched. This CDR3 region has 15 residues. The CDR3 coding sequence is TGTGCCAGCTCATATGGACAGGCTAGCAATCAGCCCCAGCATTTT. Protein sequence: CASSYGQASNQPQHF.

This clonotype showed up just a few times. J is TRBJ2-1 and V is TRBV3-1; 12 nucleotides align to TRBD2. The CDR3 is made up of 16 amino acids. Germline V gene sequence: CDR1 LGHDT, CDR2 YNNKEL (reference sequence). V was pared by 3 bases and J by 5 bases, with 5 bases of the junction left unmatched. This CDR3 reads CASSHQGLAGNNEQFF. The CDR3 region has the DNA TGTGCCAGCAGCCATCAGGGACTAGCGGGTAACAATGAGCAGTTCTTC.

This clonotype was observed a handful of times. The gene calls are TRBV7-3 and TRBJ2-7; 8 bases are shared with TRBD1. The CDR3 covers 14 residues. Germline values: CDR1 SGHTA, CDR2 FQGTGA. The trim removed 4 bases at V and 0 bases at J, leaving 2 bases unmatched. The CDR3 is CASSSDRGSYEQYF. The CDR3 bases are TGTGCCAGCAGCTCAGACAGGGGCTCCTACGAGCAGTACTTC.

This clonotype qualifies as medium-sized (0.01 to 0.1%). The chain is built from TRBV6-1 and TRBJ2-7; D is perhaps TRBD2 (5 bases). Germline assignment: CDR1 MNHNS and CDR2 SASEGT. Trimming took 0 bases from V and 9 from J, leaving 6 bases between them. This CDR3 is built from 11 residues. CDR3 protein: CASSEAGGQYF. The CDR3 DNA reads TGTGCCAGCAGTGAAGCCGGAGGGCAGTACTTC.

V and J are TRBV20-1 and TRBJ2-3; D might be TRBD1 (5 bases). The CDR3 extends over 15 amino acids. Trimming removed 0 bases at V and 4 bases at J, with 14 bases between. Per germline, CDR1 DFQATT and CDR2 SNEGSKA (reference sequence). Here the CDR3 DNA reads TGCAGTGCTAGAGATTCGCGCCAGGGCGCAGATACGCAGTATTTT. This encodes CSARDSRQGADTQYF.

V gene TRBV5-4 combines with J gene TRBJ2-4; weak D call: TRBD1 (5 bases). Trimming cost V 0 bases and J 4 bases, with 5 bases left between them. The germline gives CDR1 SGHNT, CDR2 YYREEE (reference sequence). The CDR3 spans 13 residues. CDR3 nucleotides: TGTGCCAGCAGCTTGGGACAGAAAAACATTCAGTACTTC. Translated, it gives CASSLGQKNIQYF. The complete variable domain, with remaining parts taken from reference TRBV5-4 and TRBJ2-4, reads ETGVTQSPTHLIKTRGQQVTLRCSSQSGHNTVSWYQQALGQGPQFIFQYYREEENGRGNFPPRFSGLQFPNYSSELNVNALELDDSALYLCASSLGQKNIQYFGAGTRLSVL.

This chain links TRBV7-8 with TRBJ1-1; TRBD1 aligns across 8 bases. The CDR3 is 13 residues long. Per the germline V gene, CDR1 is SGHVS and CDR2 is FQNEAQ. Trimming took 5 bases from V and 4 from J; bases not matched to a gene: 3. CDR3 amino acids: CASSLTGGTEAFF. The CDR3 DNA is TGTGCCAGCAGCCTAACAGGGGGCACTGAAGCTTTCTTT.

This sequence joins TRBV5-1 and TRBJ2-1; D ambiguous. CDR3 length equals 13 residues. CDR1 is SGHRS, CDR2 YFSETQ, per germline. Trimming stripped 5 bases from V and 0 bases from J, with 6 bases between. The CDR3 reads CASSRSSYNEQFF. CDR3 DNA sequence: TGCGCCAGCAGTCGCAGCTCCTACAATGAGCAGTTCTTC. The complete variable domain, with remaining parts taken from reference TRBV5-1 and TRBJ2-1, reads KAGVTQTPRYLIKTRGQQVTLSCSPISGHRSVSWYQQTPGQGLQFLFEYFSETQRNKGNFPGRFSGRQFSNSRSEMNVSTLELGDSALYLCASSRSSYNEQFFGPGTRLTVL.

The genes are TRBV2 and TRBJ1-1; unclear D gene. Trimming cost V 0 bases and J 7 bases, with 6 bases left between them. This CDR3 has 12 amino acids. Germline values: CDR1 SNHLY, CDR2 FYNNEI. CDR3 in DNA: TGTGCCAGCAGTGAAGCGAAGCTTGAAGCTTTCTTT. Its translation: CASSEAKLEAFF.

The chain employs TRBV7-2 and TRBJ1-1; 7 positions match TRBD1. The CDR3 consists of 15 residues. The J segment lost 1 base and the V segment lost 4 bases, leaving 6 bases of the junction unmatched. Germline CDR1 SGHTA, CDR2 FQGNSA. The chain's CDR3 is CASSWGDSQNTEAFF. The CDR3 DNA is TGTGCCAGCAGCTGGGGGGACAGCCAGAACACTGAAGCTTTCTTT.

The gene calls are TRBV4-1 and TRBJ2-1, with TRBD1 matching 8 bases. The CDR3 sequence is 18 residues long. Germline lookup yields CDR1 MGHRA and CDR2 YSYEKL. Trimming at V came to 1 base and at J to 8 bases, leaving 16 bases not matched to a gene. The DNA of the CDR3 is TGCGCCAGCAGCCAAGGCGGGTACTGGGGACAGGCTTCGTATGAGCAGTTCTTC. Translated: CASSQGGYWGQASYEQFF.

This clonotype has more than one count but fewer than ten. The CDR3 reads CASTIPGGHEQYF. The CDR3 bases are TGTGCCAGCACCATCCCAGGGGGGCACGAGCAGTACTTC. The chain joins TRBV5-5 to TRBJ2-7; D may be TRBD1 (7 bases). V gave up 6 bases and J gave up 5 bases, with 15 bases separating them. This CDR3 contains 13 residues. Germline loops: CDR1 SGHKS, CDR2 YYEKEE (reference sequence).

This sequence joins TRBV12-3 or TRBV12-4 and TRBJ2-6, with D unclear. The germline V and J ends were trimmed by 3 bases and 2 bases, with 5 bases remaining between them. The CDR3 extends over 14 amino acids. The chain's CDR3 is CASSFGAGANVLTF. CDR3 DNA sequence: TGTGCCAGCAGTTTTGGGGCTGGGGCCAACGTCCTGACTTTC.

The rearrangement joins TRBV2 to TRBJ2-5, with 9 bases matching TRBD2. This CDR3 comprises 13 residues. After removal of 5 bases from V and 5 bases from J, the junction contained 3 bases not matched to a gene. Germline CDR1 is SNHLY and CDR2 is FYNNEI. CDR3 sequence (DNA): TGTGCCAGCAGTCGACTAGCGGTCGAGACCCAGTACTTC. This gives the protein CASSRLAVETQYF.

This rearrangement joins TRBV5-1 to TRBJ2-1; TRBD1 matches 8 bases. In germline, CDR1 is SGHRS, CDR2 YFSETQ. This CDR3 has 12 amino acids. Trimming cost V 5 bases and J 5 bases; bases outside gene matches: 0. CDR3 nucleotides: TGCGCCAGCAGGGACAGGGACAATGAGCAGTTCTTC. As protein: CASRDRDNEQFF. The full variable domain, completed using reference TRBV5-1 and TRBJ2-1, is KAGVTQTPRYLIKTRGQQVTLSCSPISGHRSVSWYQQTPGQGLQFLFEYFSETQRNKGNFPGRFSGRQFSNSRSEMNVSTLELGDSALYLCASRDRDNEQFFGPGTRLTVL.